This paragraph reports one T cell receptor (beta chain). This sample was taken from a study of blood T cell repertoires in COVID-19. Assay: immunoSEQ multiplex PCR; the TCRdb copy retains only in-frame clones and omits some. Among approximately 100,000 clones listed, roughly 80% were seen once. This clonotype was obtained from a human donor in a cohort sampled during active COVID-19. Sequenced: peripheral blood.

DNA of the CDR3: TGTGCCAGCAGTTACGGTATTGGACAGGCTGCTTCTGGGGCCAACGTCCTGACTTTC. It encodes CASSYGIGQAASGANVLTF. J is TRBJ2-6 and V is TRBV6-2 or TRBV6-3, with 7 bases that match TRBD1. The CDR3 sequence is 19 residues long. The junction had 11 bases not matched to a gene; V was cut back by 2 bases and J by 1 base. Per germline, CDR1 MNHEY and CDR2 SVGEGT.